The 11 T cell receptor beta chains below were found in one sample sequenced in a study of shared clonotypes between healthy human individuals. Method: immunoSEQ multiplex PCR; TCRdb's copy keeps in-frame clones and lacks some. Among 2 million to 2.5 million clones, around 95% were seen once, and the ten largest hold approximately 0.13%. The sample comprised naive CD4+ T cells sorted from blood. Subset here: CD45RA+ positively selected. These receptors were obtained from a man younger than 35 in good health.

The chain joins TRBV5-1 to TRBJ1-1; D is unresolved. Trimming left V 2 bases short and J 7 bases short, with 15 bases between. Looked up from germline, CDR1 is SGHRS and CDR2 is YFSETQ. The CDR3 runs to 14 residues. The CDR3 loop is CASSFGSSGLEAFF. The CDR3 DNA is TGCGCCAGCAGCTTCGGATCGTCCGGCCTTGAAGCTTTCTTT.

This chain joins TRBV5-5 and TRBJ2-3; 7 bases are a match to TRBD1. The CDR3 is 14 residues long. The V segment lost 4 bases and the J segment 0 bases; nucleotides outside the gene matches: 2. Germline lookup yields CDR1 SGHKS and CDR2 YYEKEE (reference sequence). Here the CDR3 reads CASSTGQSTDTQYF. The CDR3 nucleotides read TGTGCCAGCAGCACGGGACAGAGCACAGATACGCAGTATTTT.

The chain couples TRBV5-4 to TRBJ2-1; 12 nucleotides align to TRBD2. Germline V CDR1 and CDR2: SGHNT, YYREEE (reference sequence). The CDR3 spans 15 residues. After removal of 4 bases from V and 8 bases from J, the junction contained 7 bases not matched to a gene. The CDR3 sequence: CASSILAGGFDEQFF. DNA of the CDR3: TGTGCCAGCAGCATACTAGCGGGGGGTTTCGATGAGCAGTTCTTC. Combining the CDR3 with reference TRBV5-4 and TRBJ2-1 gives the whole variable domain ETGVTQSPTHLIKTRGQQVTLRCSSQSGHNTVSWYQQALGQGPQFIFQYYREEENGRGNFPPRFSGLQFPNYSSELNVNALELDDSALYLCASSILAGGFDEQFFGPGTRLTVL.

This sequence joins TRBV5-1 and TRBJ2-1, with D maybe TRBD1 (5 bases). Trimming took 0 bases from V and 3 from J, leaving 10 bases between them. The germline V gene has CDR1 SGHRS and CDR2 YFSETQ. The CDR3 totals 15 residues. The CDR3 region is CASSLESQGYNEQFF. The CDR3 region has the DNA TGCGCCAGCAGCTTGGAGTCCCAGGGCTACAATGAGCAGTTCTTC.

The sample holds one count of this clone. Other nucleotide sequences from this sample produce the same CDR3. This chain connects TRBV10-3 to TRBJ2-1, with TRBD2 matching over 7 bases. The CDR3 is made up of 15 amino acids. Germline CDR1 is ENHRY and CDR2 is SYGVKD. Trimming removed 3 bases from V and 3 bases from J; junction bases left unmatched: 5. CDR3 coding DNA: TGTGCCATCAGTGACTCCGCGGGGGTCTACAATGAGCAGTTCTTC. This gives the protein CAISDSAGVYNEQFF.

The chain uses TRBV30 and TRBJ2-5; perhaps TRBD2 as D (6 bases). Germline V CDR1 and CDR2: GTSNPN, SVGIG (reference sequence). V was cut by 4 bases and J by 0 bases, with 15 bases left in between. The CDR3 length is 15 residues. The CDR3 here is CAWTQAAGHQETQYF. DNA for the CDR3: TGTGCCTGGACCCAAGCTGCGGGACACCAAGAGACCCAGTACTTC.

The chain combines TRBV9 with TRBJ2-2, with TRBD1 identical over 9 bases. Germline CDR1 and CDR2: SGDLS and YYNGEE. CDR3 length: 15 residues. Trimming took 2 bases from V and 5 from J; bases not matched to a gene: 4. The CDR3 bases are TGTGCCAGCAGCGTCCGGGACAGGGTAACCGGGGAGCTGTTTTTT. Protein sequence: CASSVRDRVTGELFF.

The V gene is TRBV6-5, the J gene TRBJ1-6, with D tentatively TRBD1 (5 bases). The V end was cut by 0 bases, the J end by 9 bases, with 12 bases between. There are 15 residues in the CDR3. CDR1 and CDR2 (germline): MNHEY, SVGAGI. CDR3 coding DNA: TGTGCCAGCAGTTACTCAGACGCGGGGGGTTCACCCCTCCACTTT. Amino acids: CASSYSDAGGSPLHF.

DNA of the CDR3: TGTGCCAGCAGCCGGGGGCGACTAGCCGGATCAGATACGCAGTATTTT. Residues: CASSRGRLAGSDTQYF. The chain combines TRBV7-9 with TRBJ2-3, with D tentatively TRBD2 (7 bases). The CDR3 contains 16 residues. Germline V gene lookup returns CDR1 SEHNR and CDR2 FQNEAQ (reference sequence). Trimming removed 5 bases from V and 4 bases from J, with 19 bases in between.

The rearrangement uses TRBV28 and TRBJ1-1, with D possibly being TRBD1 (6 bases). The CDR3 sequence is 14 residues long. With 7 bases removed from V and 6 bases from J, the gap between germline ends came to 18 bases. The germline CDR1 and CDR2 sequences are MDHEN and SYDVKM. The CDR3 region is CASNTARRGAEAFF. The DNA of the CDR3 is TGTGCCAGCAATACGGCTCGAAGGGGGGCTGAAGCTTTCTTT.

The gene calls are TRBV4-1 and TRBJ2-1, with 10 bases matching TRBD1. The ends lost 3 bases at V and 0 bases at J; junction bases unmatched: 5. Germline V gene sequence: CDR1 MGHRA, CDR2 YSYEKL. This CDR3 is built from 17 residues. CDR3 protein: CASSHRGTGASYNEQFF. In DNA form, the CDR3 reads TGCGCCAGCAGCCACCGTGGGACAGGGGCCTCCTACAATGAGCAGTTCTTC.